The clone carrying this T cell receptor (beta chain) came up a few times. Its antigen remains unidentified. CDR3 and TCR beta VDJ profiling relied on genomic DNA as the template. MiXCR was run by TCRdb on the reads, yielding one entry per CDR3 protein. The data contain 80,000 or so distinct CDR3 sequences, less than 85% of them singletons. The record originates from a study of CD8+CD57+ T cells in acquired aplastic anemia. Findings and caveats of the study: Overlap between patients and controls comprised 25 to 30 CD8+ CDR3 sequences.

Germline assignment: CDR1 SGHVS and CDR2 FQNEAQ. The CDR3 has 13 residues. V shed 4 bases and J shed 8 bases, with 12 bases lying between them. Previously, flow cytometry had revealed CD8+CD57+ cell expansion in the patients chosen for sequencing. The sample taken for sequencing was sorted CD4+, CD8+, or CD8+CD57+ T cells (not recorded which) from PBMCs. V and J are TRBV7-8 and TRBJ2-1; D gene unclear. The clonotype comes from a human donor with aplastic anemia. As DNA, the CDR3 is TGTGCCAGCAGCTCAGTTGTTCTGGATGAGCAGTTCTTC. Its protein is CASSSVVLDEQFF.